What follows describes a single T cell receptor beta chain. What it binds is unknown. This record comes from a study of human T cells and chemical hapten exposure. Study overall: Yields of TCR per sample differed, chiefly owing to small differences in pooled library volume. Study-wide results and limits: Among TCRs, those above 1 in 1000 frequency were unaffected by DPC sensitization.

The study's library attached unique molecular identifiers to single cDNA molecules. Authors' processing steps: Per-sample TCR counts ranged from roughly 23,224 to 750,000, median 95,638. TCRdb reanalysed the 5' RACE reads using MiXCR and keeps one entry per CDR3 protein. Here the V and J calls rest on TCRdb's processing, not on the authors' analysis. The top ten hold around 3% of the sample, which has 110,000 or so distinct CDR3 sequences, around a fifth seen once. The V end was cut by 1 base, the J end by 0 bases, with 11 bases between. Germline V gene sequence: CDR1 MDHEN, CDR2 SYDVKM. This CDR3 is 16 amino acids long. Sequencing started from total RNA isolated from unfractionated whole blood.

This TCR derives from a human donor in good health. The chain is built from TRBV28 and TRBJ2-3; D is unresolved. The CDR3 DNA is TGTGCCAGCAGTTTATCCGGCTTATCTAGCACAGATACGCAGTATTTT. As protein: CASSLSGLSSTDTQYF.